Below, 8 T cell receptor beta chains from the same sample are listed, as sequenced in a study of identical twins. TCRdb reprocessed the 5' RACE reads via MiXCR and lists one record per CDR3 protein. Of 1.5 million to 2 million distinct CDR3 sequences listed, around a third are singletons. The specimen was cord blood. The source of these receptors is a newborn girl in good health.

The CDR3 coding sequence is TGTGCCAGCAGTAAAACAGGGGGAGACTATGGCTACACCTTC. This sequence encodes CASSKTGGDYGYTF. V and J are TRBV12-3 or TRBV12-4 and TRBJ1-2; 8 nucleotides align to TRBD1. The CDR3 covers 14 residues. Trimming cost V 5 bases and J 3 bases; bases outside gene matches: 5.

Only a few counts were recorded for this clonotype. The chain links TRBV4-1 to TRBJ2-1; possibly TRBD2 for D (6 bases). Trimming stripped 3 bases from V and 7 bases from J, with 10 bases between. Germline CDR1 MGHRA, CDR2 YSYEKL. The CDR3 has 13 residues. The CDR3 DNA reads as TGCGCCAGCAGCCATCCCCGGGGGAATGAGCAGTTCTTC. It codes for CASSHPRGNEQFF.

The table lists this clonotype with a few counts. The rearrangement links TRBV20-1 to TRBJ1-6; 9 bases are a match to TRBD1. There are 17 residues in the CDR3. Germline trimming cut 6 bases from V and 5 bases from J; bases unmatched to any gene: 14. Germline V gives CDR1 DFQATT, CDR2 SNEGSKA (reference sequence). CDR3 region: CSASRYTGGEDNSPLHF. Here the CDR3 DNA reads TGCAGTGCCTCACGCTACACAGGGGGCGAAGATAATTCACCCCTCCACTTT.

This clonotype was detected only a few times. The CDR3 spells CASSLVVFDEQFF. The DNA for the CDR3 is TGTGCCAGCAGCTTAGTGGTTTTTGATGAGCAGTTCTTC. The chain couples TRBV7-9 to TRBJ2-1; D gene unclear. The CDR3 is made up of 13 amino acids. Germline values: CDR1 SEHNR, CDR2 FQNEAQ (reference sequence). The V end was cut by 1 base, the J end by 8 bases, with 9 bases between.

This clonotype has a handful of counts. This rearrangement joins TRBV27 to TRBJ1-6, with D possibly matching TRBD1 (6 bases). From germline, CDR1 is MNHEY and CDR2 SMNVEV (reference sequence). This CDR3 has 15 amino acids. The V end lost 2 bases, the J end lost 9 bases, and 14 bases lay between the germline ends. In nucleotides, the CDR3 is TGTGCCAGCAGTTTAGACAGGCTACGTGGTTCACCCCTCCACTTT. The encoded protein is CASSLDRLRGSPLHF.

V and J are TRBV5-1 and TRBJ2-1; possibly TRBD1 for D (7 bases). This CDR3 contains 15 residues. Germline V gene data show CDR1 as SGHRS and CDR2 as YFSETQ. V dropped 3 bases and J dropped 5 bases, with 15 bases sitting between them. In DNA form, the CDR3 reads TGCGCCAGCAGCTGGAGGGCAGGGGGTAACAATGAGCAGTTCTTC. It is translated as CASSWRAGGNNEQFF. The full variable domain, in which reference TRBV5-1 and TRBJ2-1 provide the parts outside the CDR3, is KAGVTQTPRYLIKTRGQQVTLSCSPISGHRSVSWYQQTPGQGLQFLFEYFSETQRNKGNFPGRFSGRQFSNSRSEMNVSTLELGDSALYLCASSWRAGGNNEQFFGPGTRLTVL.

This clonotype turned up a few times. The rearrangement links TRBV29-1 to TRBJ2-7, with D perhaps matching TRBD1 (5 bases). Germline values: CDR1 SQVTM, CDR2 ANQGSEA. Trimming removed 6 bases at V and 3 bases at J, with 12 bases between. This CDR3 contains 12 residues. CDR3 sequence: CSVADSLYEQYF. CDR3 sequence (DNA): TGCAGCGTCGCCGACAGTCTCTACGAGCAGTACTTC.

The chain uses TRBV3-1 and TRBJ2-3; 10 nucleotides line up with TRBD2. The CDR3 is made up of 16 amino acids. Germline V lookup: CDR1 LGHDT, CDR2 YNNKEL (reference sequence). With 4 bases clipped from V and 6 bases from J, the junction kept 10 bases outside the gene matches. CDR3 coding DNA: TGTGCCAGCAGCCTGGTGAGCGGGGGGGCCGGCGATACGCAGTATTTT. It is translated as CASSLVSGGAGDTQYF.